This entry is about one TCR beta chain. This record comes from a study of CD8 T cells in Susac syndrome. When the RNA was reverse transcribed, random hexamers were used with an input of about 0.45 to 1 ug. From the immunoSEQ multiplex PCR reads, TCRdb called clonotypes with MiXCR, one entry per CDR3 protein. The sample contains about 160,000 distinct CDR3 sequences, 92% of which appear only once. The CDR3 is 16 residues long. V lost 5 bases to trimming and J lost 0 bases, with 15 bases between them. Germline CDR1 SGHRS, CDR2 YFSETQ. This TCR derives from a human donor in good health. Sequencing used CD4+ T cells from PBMCs. This rearrangement joins TRBV5-1 to TRBJ2-1, with D uncertain. CDR3 nucleotides: TGCGCCAGCAGGCCAGGTCGGACGAGCTCCTACAATGAGCAGTTCTTC. It specifies CASRPGRTSSYNEQFF. Together with reference TRBV5-1 and TRBJ2-1, the CDR3 gives the full variable domain: KAGVTQTPRYLIKTRGQQVTLSCSPISGHRSVSWYQQTPGQGLQFLFEYFSETQRNKGNFPGRFSGRQFSNSRSEMNVSTLELGDSALYLCASRPGRTSSYNEQFFGPGTRLTVL.